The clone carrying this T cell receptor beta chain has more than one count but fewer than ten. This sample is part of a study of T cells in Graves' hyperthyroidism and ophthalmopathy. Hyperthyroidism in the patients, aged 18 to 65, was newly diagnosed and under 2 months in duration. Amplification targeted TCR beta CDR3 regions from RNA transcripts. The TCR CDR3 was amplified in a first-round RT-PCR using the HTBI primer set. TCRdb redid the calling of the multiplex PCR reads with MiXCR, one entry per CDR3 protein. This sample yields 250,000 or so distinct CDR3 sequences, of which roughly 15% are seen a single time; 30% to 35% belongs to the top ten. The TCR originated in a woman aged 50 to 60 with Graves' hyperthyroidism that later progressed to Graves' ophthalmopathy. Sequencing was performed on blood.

The CDR3 loop reads CASSYRLAGGREQYF. The CDR3 DNA reads TGTGCCAGCAGCTACCGGCTAGCGGGTGGGCGCGAGCAGTACTTC. The V call is TRBV5-6, the J call TRBJ2-7; 8 positions match TRBD2. The V gene's germline CDR1 is SGHDT and CDR2 YYEEEE. The V and J ends lost 3 bases and 6 bases, in that order; junction bases with no gene match: 11. The length of the CDR3 is 15 residues.